This T cell receptor (beta chain) was recorded in a study of blood T cell repertoires in COVID-19. The protocol was immunoSEQ multiplex PCR, while the TCRdb copy is restricted to in-frame clones and leaves out a portion. The sample lists more than 95,000 clones; 75% to 95% were seen once. V dropped 5 bases and J dropped 4 bases, with 14 bases sitting between them. This CDR3 spans 14 amino acids. Germline-derived CDR1 and CDR2 are MNHEY and SVGEGT. This clonotype originated in a human donor with active COVID-19. The donor label of this sample is uncertain. This sequence joins TRBV6-2 or TRBV6-3 and TRBJ1-1, with a weak D call TRBD1 (5 bases). The sequencing sample was made of peripheral blood. CDR3 protein: CASSQQVKGTEAFF. CDR3 nucleotide sequence: TGTGCCAGCAGTCAACAGGTCAAAGGCACTGAAGCTTTCTTT.